This T cell receptor beta chain was sequenced for a study of cytomegalovirus exposure and HLA in healthy donors. Study-level points and caveats: Information on immune exposure was restricted to one variable (CMV serostatus).

The CDR3 runs to 15 residues. Germline CDR1 SGHVS, CDR2 FQNEAQ. Losses at the gene ends were 3 bases for V and 1 base for J; bases not matched to a gene: 2. The PCR had 60 Vbeta and 13 Jbeta primers. Here immunoSEQ multiplex PCR was the method, and the copy in TCRdb shows in-frame clones only, minus some. The table lists under 100,000 clones, 63% of them singletons. Comment on this clone: Antigen specificity is unknown.

The sequencing sample was made of PBMCs. This chain uses TRBV7-8 with TRBJ2-2, with 7 positions matching TRBD2. This clonotype was obtained from a woman aged 35 to 49 in good health and CMV-seropositive. The CDR3 sequence is CASSFTGGNTGELFF. The DNA for the CDR3 is TGTGCCAGCAGCTTTACGGGAGGGAACACCGGGGAGCTGTTTTTT.